The 13 T cell receptor beta chains in this list originate from one sample, sequenced in a study of T cells in Graves' hyperthyroidism and ophthalmopathy. The source material, RNA transcripts, was used to amplify TCR beta CDR3 regions. HTBI primers were employed in a first-round RT-PCR of the TCR CDR3. TCRdb independently ran MiXCR on the multiplex PCR reads; one entry per CDR3 protein. The sample lists about 570,000 distinct CDR3 sequences; around 15% were seen once. Sequenced sample: blood. These receptors all stem from a woman in her thirties or forties with Graves' hyperthyroidism.

Turning to this clonotype: As the CDR3 is not closed by the conserved phenylalanine or tryptophan, this likely results from a read error. The chain uses TRBV20-1 and TRBJ2-2, with 11 bases that match TRBD2. CDR3 length equals 15 residues. Trimming took 4 bases from V and 4 from J; bases not matched to a gene: 5. Germline CDR1 is DFQATT and CDR2 is SNEGSKA (reference sequence). The CDR3 nucleotides are TGCAGTGCTACCGGACTAGCGGGTACCACCGGGGAGCTGTTTCTT. It is translated as CSATGLAGTTGELFL.

The V gene is TRBV29-1, the J gene TRBJ2-1, with 10 nucleotides matching TRBD2. CDR1 is SQVTM, CDR2 ANQGSEA, per germline. With 6 bases clipped from V and 2 bases from J, the junction kept 10 bases outside the gene matches. The CDR3 contains 16 residues. The CDR3 protein is CSVEMNSGRPYNEQFF. CDR3 DNA: TGCAGCGTCGAGATGAATAGCGGGAGGCCCTACAATGAGCAGTTCTTC.

In its sample, this clonotype was seen many times. This chain connects TRBV24-1 to TRBJ2-2; D tentatively fits TRBD1 or TRBD2 (5 bases each). With 4 bases removed from V and 7 bases from J, the gap between germline ends came to 15 bases. This CDR3 spans 15 amino acids. Germline CDR1 KGHDR, CDR2 SFDVKD. In DNA, the CDR3 is TGTGCCACCAGTGACGCCCGGGACCTCGGCGGGGAGCTGTTTTTT. Translating it yields CATSDARDLGGELFF.

This clonotype was observed at least ten times. The gene calls are TRBV30 and TRBJ1-3; D unresolved. CDR3 length: 15 residues. Germline CDR1 and CDR2: GTSNPN and SVGIG (reference sequence). Trimming pared 0 bases from V and 0 bases from J, leaving 9 bases between. The CDR3 sequence is CAWSVSAYSGNTIYF. DNA of the CDR3: TGTGCCTGGAGTGTATCAGCCTACTCTGGAAACACCATATATTTT.

This clonotype was seen repeatedly, ten times or more. This sequence joins TRBV2 and TRBJ1-1, with D maybe TRBD1 (6 bases). CDR1 and CDR2 (germline): SNHLY, FYNNEI. V lost 8 bases to trimming and J lost 3 bases, with 13 bases between them. This CDR3 comprises 13 residues. CDR3 in amino acids: CASGWGQDTEAFF. CDR3 DNA: TGTGCCAGCGGGTGGGGGCAGGACACTGAAGCTTTCTTT.

In its sample, this clonotype was seen many times. This chain joins TRBV11-3 and TRBJ2-7; 8 bases match TRBD1. CDR1 is SGHNT and CDR2 is YENEEA in the germline V gene. The CDR3 is 12 amino acids. J was trimmed by 5 bases and V by 4 bases; bases with no gene match: 1. The CDR3 here is CASSWTGNEQYF. The CDR3 nucleotides are TGTGCCAGCAGCTGGACAGGGAACGAGCAGTACTTC.

This clonotype was recorded many times. Given a much more abundant clone one base away, this may be a read error. The gene calls are TRBV2 and TRBJ2-5; unclear D gene. The CDR3 is made up of 13 amino acids. The germline gives CDR1 SNHLY, CDR2 FYNNEI. In DNA, the CDR3 is TGTACCAGCAGTGGAAACGGTAAAGAGACCCAGTACTTC. This sequence encodes CTSSGNGKETQYF.

This clonotype was seen at least ten times. The chain employs TRBV28 and TRBJ1-1; D is ambiguous. V dropped 6 bases and J dropped 7 bases, with 9 bases sitting between them. The CDR3 runs to 11 residues. The germline V gene has CDR1 MDHEN and CDR2 SYDVKM. This chain's CDR3 is CASRQGREAFF. The CDR3 coding sequence is TGTGCCAGCAGACAAGGTCGTGAAGCTTTCTTT.

The table lists this clonotype with many counts. The chain carries TRBV5-5 and TRBJ1-1; D is perhaps TRBD1 (5 bases). Deletions cut 0 bases from V and 2 bases from J, with 14 bases between. The germline V gene encodes CDR1 SGHKS and CDR2 YYEKEE (reference sequence). This CDR3 has 16 amino acids. The CDR3 sequence: CASSLDGGWGNTEAFF. DNA for the CDR3: TGTGCCAGCAGCTTGGACGGCGGTTGGGGCAACACTGAAGCTTTCTTT.

The chain has TRBV29-1 and TRBJ1-2; D is uncertain. The CDR3 is 11 amino acids. Trimming took off 4 bases at V and 7 bases at J, with 10 bases between the two ends. Looked up from germline, CDR1 is SQVTM and CDR2 is ANQGSEA. The CDR3 DNA reads TGCAGCGTTGTACTACAGCGTGGCTACACCTTC. Translating it yields CSVVLQRGYTF.

This clonotype was counted a few times. The genes are TRBV6-1 and TRBJ2-1; no clear D. The CDR3 consists of 13 residues. With 2 bases removed from V and 8 bases from J, the gap between germline ends came to 10 bases. CDR1 is MNHNS and CDR2 is SASEGT in the germline V gene. CDR3 sequence: CASSELGNDEQFF. CDR3 sequence (DNA): TGTGCCAGCAGTGAATTGGGGAATGATGAGCAGTTCTTC.

There are many counts of this clonotype. The V call is TRBV7-6, the J call TRBJ2-1, with a weak D call TRBD1 (6 bases). The CDR3 has 13 residues. V gave up 4 bases and J gave up 6 bases, with 10 bases separating them. From germline, CDR1 is SGHVS and CDR2 FNYEAQ. CDR3 DNA sequence: TGTGCCAGCAGCTCGCTACAGGGCAATGAGCAGTTCTTC. It yields the protein CASSSLQGNEQFF.

The chain carries TRBV6-1 and TRBJ1-3; D call uncertain. Germline CDR1 is MNHNS and CDR2 is SASEGT. This CDR3 has 13 amino acids. Trimming pared 11 bases from V and 6 bases from J, leaving 17 bases between. The CDR3 spells CALKGGTLNTIYF. CDR3 DNA sequence: TGTGCCCTAAAGGGAGGAACTTTAAACACCATATATTTT.